Sequencing of this TCR beta chain was carried out in a study of OX40 agonist ivuxolimab in advanced cancers. Losses at the gene ends were 0 bases for V and 7 bases for J; bases not matched to a gene: 5. The CDR3 is made up of 15 amino acids. Germline CDR1 is SGHVS and CDR2 is FQNEAQ. Sequencing used immunoSEQ multiplex PCR; TCRdb keeps in-frame clones, though not all of them. This sample has tens of thousands of clones, with around nine tenths found just once. The source material was CD4+ or CD8+ T cells sorted from blood, sampled in a trial of the OX40 agonist ivuxolimab. The sequence was collected from an adult with an advanced solid tumor such as melanoma, head and neck, liver or kidney cancer. The J gene is TRBJ1-3, the V gene TRBV7-8, with TRBD1 identical over 8 bases. CDR3 sequence: CASSLARTGLNTIYF. CDR3 nucleotide sequence: TGTGCCAGCAGCTTAGCCCGGACAGGGTTGAACACCATATATTTT.